This T cell receptor beta chain was captured by sequencing in a study of beta chain features in type 1 diabetes. About the research overall: In age, gender and cell yields, patients were similar to healthy donors. The study's findings and limits: VDJ junctions in type 1 diabetes patients carried more deletions and fewer insertions.

The CDR3 consists of 17 residues. CDR1 and CDR2 (germline): SGHTA, FQGTGA. The V and J ends lost 2 bases and 2 bases, in that order; junction bases with no gene match: 8. Expressed TCRB transcripts got sequenced, as all isolated RNA was reverse transcribed. Clones were read by immunoSEQ multiplex PCR, and TCRdb kept only the in-frame ones, dropping some. The sample yields under 20,000 clones, 45% to 50% seen once. Of note for this clone: Its specificity is unknown.

Specimen: stem cell memory CD4+ T cells from blood. This sequence was found in a man aged 18 to 30 in good health. This chain uses TRBV7-3 with TRBJ2-2; 7 nucleotides match TRBD1. The CDR3 sequence is CASSLQATGKNTGELFF. The CDR3 DNA reads as TGTGCCAGCAGCTTACAGGCGACAGGGAAAAACACCGGGGAGCTGTTTTTT.